These 25 T cell receptor beta chains share one sample of origin, sequenced in a study of beta chain features in type 1 diabetes. What was sequenced were expressed TCRB transcripts, since all of the isolated RNA had been reverse transcribed. Using immunoSEQ multiplex PCR, the repertoire was profiled, and TCRdb retains in-frame clones only, with some absent. The sample includes around 500,000 clones, more than 9.5% of them seen just once. Material for sequencing was naive CD4+ T cells from blood. All receptors come from a woman between 18 and 29 years old in good health.

Only a few counts were recorded for this clone. The V call is TRBV9, the J call TRBJ1-2; D unresolved. The V end was cut by 0 bases, the J end by 0 bases, with 12 bases between. Germline V gives CDR1 SGDLS, CDR2 YYNGEE. CDR3 length: 16 residues. This CDR3 reads CASSVGTITANYGYTF. CDR3 nucleotide sequence: TGTGCCAGCAGCGTAGGGACCATTACAGCTAACTATGGCTACACCTTC.

This clone was seen a handful of times. The chain has TRBV7-2 and TRBJ1-6, with a possible D match to TRBD1 (5 bases). V lost 4 bases and J 8 bases, leaving 12 bases between the germline ends. CDR1 is SGHTA and CDR2 is FQGNSA in the germline V gene. This CDR3 has 14 residues. This CDR3 is CASSSVGGYSPLHF. The CDR3 nucleotides read TGTGCCAGCAGCTCCGTGGGGGGTTATTCACCCCTCCACTTT.

This clone turned up a few times. The chain links TRBV2 to TRBJ2-5; tentatively, D is TRBD1 (6 bases). Per germline, CDR1 SNHLY and CDR2 FYNNEI. Trimming pared 6 bases from V and 1 base from J, leaving 18 bases between. The CDR3 extends over 16 amino acids. The CDR3 DNA reads TGTGCCAGCAGCATTAGACAGGCCCCCATCCAAGAGACCCAGTACTTC. Amino acid sequence: CASSIRQAPIQETQYF.

This chain connects TRBV7-9 to TRBJ2-1, with 13 bases aligning to TRBD2. The ends lost 5 bases at V and 6 bases at J; junction bases unmatched: 13. Germline V gene sequence: CDR1 SEHNR, CDR2 FQNEAQ (reference sequence). This CDR3 has 18 residues. CDR3 nucleotide sequence: TGTGCCAGCAGCACCCGGTGGACTAGCGGGAGCGGGTCCAATGAGCAGTTCTTC. It yields the protein CASSTRWTSGSGSNEQFF. The whole variable domain, remainder taken from reference TRBV7-9 and TRBJ2-1, is DTGVSQNPRHKITKRGQNVTFRCDPISEHNRLYWYRQTLGQGPEFLTYFQNEAQLEKSRLLSDRFSAERPKGSFSTLEIQRTEQGDSAMYLCASSTRWTSGSGSNEQFFGPGTRLTVL.

In this sample, this clone turned up a few times. The genes are TRBV5-1 and TRBJ2-7; the D gene is possibly TRBD2 (5 bases). The CDR3 contains 14 residues. V shed 5 bases and J shed 2 bases, with 14 bases lying between them. Germline V gene sequence: CDR1 SGHRS, CDR2 YFSETQ. CDR3 sequence reads: CASRQVEGPYEQYF. The CDR3 nucleotides read TGCGCCAGCAGACAAGTTGAGGGCCCCTACGAGCAGTACTTC.

This clone was counted a few times. The chain has TRBV4-3 and TRBJ1-5; no firm D call. The CDR3 is made up of 16 amino acids. Germline CDR1 reads LGHNA; CDR2 reads YSLEER. The V end was cut by 1 base, the J end by 0 bases, with 10 bases between. The CDR3 loop is CASSQGAGYSNQPQHF. The CDR3 region has the DNA TGCGCCAGCAGCCAAGGGGCAGGTTATAGCAATCAGCCCCAGCATTTT.

In this sample, this clone turned up a few times. The chain carries TRBV6-1 and TRBJ2-7; TRBD1 is a possible D gene (6 bases). This CDR3 contains 13 residues. Germline CDR1 is MNHNS and CDR2 is SASEGT. Deletions cut 7 bases from V and 11 bases from J, with 21 bases between. CDR3 sequence reads: CASTSTGWGMKYV. In nucleotides, the CDR3 is TGTGCCAGCACGTCTACAGGGTGGGGGATGAAGTACGTC.

This clone was detected only once. The chain uses TRBV6-5 and TRBJ1-2; 10 nucleotides match TRBD1. The CDR3 is made up of 15 amino acids. The germline V gene encodes CDR1 MNHEY and CDR2 SVGAGI. The V segment lost 6 bases and the J segment 5 bases; nucleotides outside the gene matches: 9. The CDR3 region has the DNA TGTGCCAGCAGCCAAAAGACAGGGGGCATATATGGCTACACCTTC. This codes for CASSQKTGGIYGYTF.

This chain joins TRBV27 and TRBJ1-5, with 8 bases aligning to TRBD1. The CDR3 has 13 amino acids. V was pared by 4 bases and J by 9 bases, with 5 bases of the junction left unmatched. Per germline, CDR1 MNHEY and CDR2 SMNVEV (reference sequence). CDR3 DNA: TGTGCCAGCAGTTCCCCTGACAGGGGGCCCCAGCATTTT. Encoded protein: CASSSPDRGPQHF.

This clone was seen only a few times. The chain uses TRBV2 and TRBJ2-7; TRBD1 agrees at 8 bases. Germline V gene data show CDR1 as SNHLY and CDR2 as FYNNEI. Unmatched junction bases numbered 7, after V lost 3 bases and J lost 6 bases. The length of the CDR3 is 14 residues. As DNA, the CDR3 is TGTGCCAGCAGTGATAGGGACAGGACTACCGAGCAGTACGTC. Translating it yields CASSDRDRTTEQYV.

The gene calls are TRBV4-3 and TRBJ2-5, with 10 positions matching TRBD1. Trimming removed 3 bases from V and 5 bases from J; junction bases left unmatched: 3. The CDR3 runs to 14 residues. Germline V gene data show CDR1 as LGHNA and CDR2 as YSLEER. CDR3: CASSQDRGSETQYF. The DNA of the CDR3 is TGCGCCAGCAGCCAGGACAGGGGGTCGGAGACCCAGTACTTC.

The V and J genes are TRBV28 and TRBJ1-2, with D unresolved. CDR1 is MDHEN, CDR2 SYDVKM, per germline. The CDR3 is 12 residues long. Trimming stripped 7 bases from V and 5 bases from J, with 11 bases between. Written as DNA, the CDR3 is TGTGCCAGCACCCTTCAAGGGTATGGCTACACCTTC. It specifies CASTLQGYGYTF.

The genes are TRBV7-8 and TRBJ2-3; 7 bases agree with TRBD2. This CDR3 has 13 residues. Trimming took 4 bases from V and 10 from J; bases not matched to a gene: 8. CDR1 is SGHVS, CDR2 FQNEAQ, per germline. The CDR3 region is CASSSSPTSSQYF. CDR3 DNA: TGTGCCAGCAGCTCGTCACCGACTAGCTCGCAGTATTTT.

This clone was seen only a few times. This chain joins TRBV7-2 and TRBJ2-5; 9 nucleotides align to TRBD1. V dropped 5 bases and J dropped 1; count of bases not matched to a gene: 5. The CDR3 extends over 15 amino acids. The V gene's germline CDR1 is SGHTA and CDR2 FQGNSA. CDR3 nucleotides: TGTGCCAGCAGCACCCGGACAGGGGTCCAAGAGACCCAGTACTTC. Amino acid sequence: CASSTRTGVQETQYF.

The gene calls are TRBV28 and TRBJ1-2, with TRBD1 as a possible D gene (6 bases). The germline V and J ends were trimmed by 5 bases and 5 bases, with 21 bases remaining between them. Germline CDR1 and CDR2: MDHEN and SYDVKM. The CDR3 covers 16 residues. DNA of the CDR3: TGTGCCAGCAGTCCAACGGACAGCAGGGTAGTGTATGGCTACACCTTC. Its translation: CASSPTDSRVVYGYTF.

Notes on this clone: Within the sample, other DNA sequences also encode this same CDR3. This chain joins TRBV7-2 and TRBJ2-3, with D hard to call. Looked up from germline, CDR1 is SGHTA and CDR2 is FQGNSA. V was pared by 5 bases and J by 3 bases, with 6 bases between. The CDR3 contains 12 residues. The CDR3 reads CASSPTTDTQYF. DNA of the CDR3: TGTGCCAGCAGCCCGACGACAGATACGCAGTATTTT.

The sample holds a few counts of this clone. The chain carries TRBV5-4 and TRBJ2-5; a weak D match, TRBD1 (5 bases). The CDR3 extends over 13 amino acids. Germline CDR1 and CDR2: SGHNT and YYREEE (reference sequence). V lost 2 bases, J lost 4 bases, and 9 bases lay in between. The CDR3: CASSFREGETQYF. The DNA for the CDR3 is TGTGCCAGCAGCTTCAGGGAAGGAGAGACCCAGTACTTC.

This rearrangement joins TRBV10-3 to TRBJ2-7, with a tentative D call TRBD2 (6 bases). This CDR3 contains 13 residues. CDR1 is ENHRY and CDR2 is SYGVKD in the germline V gene. The germline V and J ends were trimmed by 6 bases and 3 bases, with 12 bases remaining between them. The CDR3 region is CAISETSNYEQYF. The CDR3 DNA sequence: TGTGCCATCAGCGAAACTAGCAACTACGAGCAGTACTTC.

This clone was found a few times. The chain is built from TRBV18 and TRBJ1-3; 10 bases map to TRBD1. Germline values: CDR1 KGHSH, CDR2 LQKENI. This CDR3 is built from 15 residues. The junction had 1 base not matched to a gene; V was cut back by 3 bases and J by 2 bases. The CDR3 coding sequence is TGTGCCAGCTCACCGGGACAGGGGCCTGGAAACACCATATATTTT. It translates to CASSPGQGPGNTIYF.

The rearrangement links TRBV10-3 to TRBJ1-5; D gene unclear. There are 12 residues in the CDR3. From germline, CDR1 is ENHRY and CDR2 SYGVKD. Trimming stripped 2 bases from V and 9 bases from J, with 8 bases between. The CDR3 here is CAISEVNGPQHF. The CDR3 DNA is TGTGCCATCAGTGAGGTCAACGGGCCCCAGCATTTT.

This clone was seen at least ten times. The chain couples TRBV10-3 to TRBJ2-7; TRBD1 might be the D (5 bases). The CDR3 spans 11 residues. The V gene's germline CDR1 is ENHRY and CDR2 SYGVKD. Trimming pared 10 bases from V and 3 bases from J, leaving 10 bases between. The CDR3 sequence: CASRQLYEQYF. DNA of the CDR3: TGTGCCAGCAGACAGCTCTACGAGCAGTACTTC.

This clone was detected ten times or more. The rearrangement links TRBV7-9 to TRBJ1-2; D not resolved. This CDR3 is built from 12 residues. Trimming left V 2 bases short and J 6 bases short, with 7 bases between. CDR1 and CDR2 (germline): SEHNR, FQNEAQ (reference sequence). The CDR3 DNA reads TGTGCCAGCAGCTTACCGACCCATGGCTACACCTTC. Amino acids: CASSLPTHGYTF.

This clone has more than one count but fewer than ten. The chain has TRBV10-3 and TRBJ2-7; 8 positions match TRBD1. Per the germline V gene, CDR1 is ENHRY and CDR2 is SYGVKD. Germline trimming cut 4 bases from V and 2 bases from J; bases unmatched to any gene: 1. There are 13 residues in the CDR3. The DNA for the CDR3 is TGTGCCATCAGTGTGGGACAGGCCTACGAGCAGTACGTC. Amino acid sequence: CAISVGQAYEQYV.

This clone has just a few counts. The chain uses TRBV28 and TRBJ2-3; 13 bases fit TRBD2. The CDR3 is 18 amino acids. J gave up 6 bases and V 4 bases, and 13 bases lay outside the gene matches. The V gene's germline CDR1 is MDHEN and CDR2 SYDVKM. The CDR3 sequence: CASSSAATSGGAADTQYF. The CDR3 DNA sequence: TGTGCCAGCAGTTCTGCTGCAACTAGCGGGGGGGCCGCTGATACGCAGTATTTT.

V and J are TRBV6-5 and TRBJ1-2; possible D gene TRBD1, 6 bases. Trimming took 2 bases from V and 2 from J, leaving 12 bases between them. Germline V lookup: CDR1 MNHEY, CDR2 SVGAGI. This CDR3 is built from 15 residues. CDR3 protein: CASSYGGGGNYGYTF. The DNA of the CDR3 is TGTGCCAGCAGTTACGGAGGGGGAGGCAACTATGGCTACACCTTC.